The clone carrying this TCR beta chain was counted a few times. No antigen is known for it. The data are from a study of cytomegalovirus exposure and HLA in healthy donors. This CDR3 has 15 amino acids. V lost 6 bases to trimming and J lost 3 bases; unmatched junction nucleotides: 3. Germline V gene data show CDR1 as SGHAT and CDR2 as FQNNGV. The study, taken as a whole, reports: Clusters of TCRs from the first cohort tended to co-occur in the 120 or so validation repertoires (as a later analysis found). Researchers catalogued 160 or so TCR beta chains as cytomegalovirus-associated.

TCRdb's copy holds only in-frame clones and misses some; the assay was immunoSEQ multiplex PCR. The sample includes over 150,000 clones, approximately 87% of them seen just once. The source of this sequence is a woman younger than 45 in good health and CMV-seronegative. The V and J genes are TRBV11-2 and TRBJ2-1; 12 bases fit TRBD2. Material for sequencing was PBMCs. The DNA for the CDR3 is TGTGCCAGCAGTGAACTAGCGGGGGGCTACAATGAGCAGTTCTTC. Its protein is CASSELAGGYNEQFF. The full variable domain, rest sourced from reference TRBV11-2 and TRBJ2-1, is EAGVAQSPRYKIIEKRQSVAFWCNPISGHATLYWYQQILGQGPKLLIQFQNNGVVDDSQLPKDRFSAERLKGVDSTLKIQPAKLEDSAVYLCASSELAGGYNEQFFGPGTRLTVL.